This T cell receptor beta chain came from a study of blood T cell repertoires in COVID-19. This CDR3 region has 13 residues. Trimming stripped 2 bases from V and 8 bases from J, with 12 bases between. CDR1 LGHNA and CDR2 YSLEER come from the germline V gene. The table came from immunoSEQ multiplex PCR; TCRdb's copy has only in-frame clones and leaves some out. The sample lists hundreds of thousands of clones; under 90% were seen once. Ages ranged from about 18 to 89 years, with residence in about 23 US areas. V is TRBV4-3 and J is TRBJ1-2; possibly TRBD1 for D (6 bases). Sequenced sample: PBMCs or T cells enriched from blood (not recorded which). The TCR was taken from a woman in her 30s who had recovered from COVID-19. The CDR3: CASSQQGLEGYTF. CDR3 nucleotides: TGCGCCAGCAGCCAACAGGGGCTGGAAGGCTACACCTTC.